Listed below are T cell receptor beta chains from one sample, sequenced in a study of blood T cell repertoires in COVID-19. Using immunoSEQ multiplex PCR, the repertoire was profiled, and TCRdb retains in-frame clones only, with some absent. Of some 83,000 clones in the sample, roughly 87% were seen once. The specimen sequenced was peripheral blood. The receptors were sampled from a middle-aged man with acute or convalescent COVID-19. The CDR3 runs from the conserved cysteine through the conserved F or W. Fields, in order: D gene, J gene, V gene, clone size, CDR3 protein, CDR3 DNA. The D gene is left open where the match is weak. Clone size is not always given. Where it is, it says once, few, many or a class for expanded clones.

d_call: NA; j_call: TRBJ2-5; v_call: TRBV24-1; clone_size: NA; cdr3_aa: CATSAFPTREETQYF; cdr3_nt: TGTGCCACCAGTGCCTTCCCTACCCGGGAAGAGACCCAGTACTTC
d_call: TRBD1; j_call: TRBJ2-5; v_call: TRBV7-2; clone_size: NA; cdr3_aa: CASSLGIVGRGKTQYF; cdr3_nt: TGTGCCAGCAGCTTAGGGATCGTAGGCAGGGGGAAGACCCAGTACTTC
d_call: NA; j_call: TRBJ2-5; v_call: TRBV18; clone_size: NA; cdr3_aa: CASSPRQPQETQYF; cdr3_nt: TGTGCCAGCTCACCGCGGCAGCCTCAAGAGACCCAGTACTTC
d_call: TRBD1; j_call: TRBJ1-1; v_call: TRBV18; clone_size: NA; cdr3_aa: CASSNGRGQTEAFF; cdr3_nt: TGTGCCAGCTCAAATGGCAGGGGGCAAACTGAAGCTTTCTTT
d_call: NA; j_call: TRBJ2-1; v_call: TRBV19; clone_size: NA; cdr3_aa: CASSTNRYNEQFF; cdr3_nt: TGTGCCAGTAGTACAAACAGGTACAATGAGCAGTTCTTC
d_call: NA; j_call: TRBJ2-2; v_call: TRBV7-9; clone_size: NA; cdr3_aa: CASTYLSNTGELFF; cdr3_nt: TGTGCCAGCACCTATCTTTCGAACACCGGGGAGCTGTTTTTT
d_call: NA; j_call: TRBJ1-6; v_call: TRBV30; clone_size: NA; cdr3_aa: CAWSPESSYNSPLHF; cdr3_nt: TGTGCCTGGAGTCCAGAAAGCTCCTATAATTCACCCCTCCACTTT
d_call: NA; j_call: TRBJ1-3; v_call: TRBV5-1; clone_size: once; cdr3_aa: CASSMISGTPSGGNTIYF; cdr3_nt: TGCGCCAGCAGCATGATTTCCGGGACACCGTCCGGCGGAAACACCATATATTTT
d_call: NA; j_call: TRBJ2-7; v_call: TRBV7-2; clone_size: NA; cdr3_aa: CASSYDKAAYEQYF; cdr3_nt: TGTGCCAGCAGCTACGACAAAGCGGCCTACGAGCAGTACTTC
d_call: NA; j_call: TRBJ2-5; v_call: TRBV5-4; clone_size: NA; cdr3_aa: CASSTRQGLLETQYF; cdr3_nt: TGTGCCAGCAGCACGAGGCAGGGGCTTTTGGAGACCCAGTACTTC